This TCR beta chain was sequenced during a study of T cell responses to AZD1222 COVID-19 vaccine. Whole-study context: Second-dose intervals of approximately 4 or approximately 12 weeks were pooled. Points from the study as a whole: Females made up more of the donors, who were largely white British, and clonal diversity may have come out too low. Per reports, nearly half of all spike-specific TCRs target regions that are unmutated in variants. Repertoires were sampled only after the peak T cell response.

Method: immunoSEQ multiplex PCR; TCRdb's copy keeps in-frame clones and lacks some. The sample has just under 55,000 clones, 70% to 90% seen once. The CDR3 sequence is 12 residues long. The ends were cut back, 6 bases at V and 7 bases at J, with 12 bases in the middle. Germline CDR1 SGHAT, CDR2 FQNNGV. Comment on this clone: Its target is unknown.

The V and J genes are TRBV11-2 and TRBJ1-1, with a possible D match to TRBD1 (6 bases). Specimen: peripheral blood, collected on day 0 of AZD1222 vaccination. The TCR originated in an adult in good health. As DNA, the CDR3 is TGTGCCAGCAGTCTTGGACAGAATGAAGCTTTCTTT. Its translation is CASSLGQNEAFF.